This TCR beta chain was sequenced during a study of blood T cell repertoires in COVID-19. The wider study: Sites across the United States, Italy and Spain contributed samples from acute and convalescent COVID-19. Sources were T cells, B-cell-depleted T cells, or PBMCs; the material itself was cDNA or gDNA.

The study recruited exposed participants who had met a COVID-19 case within 2 weeks before entry. The CDR3 runs 15 residues. V was clipped by 4 bases and J by 10 bases; unmatched bases: 8. The germline CDR1 and CDR2 sequences are SEHNR and FQNEAQ (reference sequence). The data were produced by immunoSEQ multiplex PCR, yet TCRdb's version contains in-frame clones alone and is incomplete. The sample includes about 200,000 clones, approximately 86% of them seen just once. This clone has a handful of counts. Sequencing input: PBMCs or T cells enriched from blood (not recorded which). The TCR was taken from a woman in her twenties or thirties who had been exposed to COVID-19. This chain joins TRBV7-9 and TRBJ1-4, with 11 bases fitting TRBD1. CDR3 nucleotide sequence: TGTGCCAGCAGCTCGTCGGGACAGGGGGTCGGAAAACTGTTTTTT. Encoded protein: CASSSSGQGVGKLFF.